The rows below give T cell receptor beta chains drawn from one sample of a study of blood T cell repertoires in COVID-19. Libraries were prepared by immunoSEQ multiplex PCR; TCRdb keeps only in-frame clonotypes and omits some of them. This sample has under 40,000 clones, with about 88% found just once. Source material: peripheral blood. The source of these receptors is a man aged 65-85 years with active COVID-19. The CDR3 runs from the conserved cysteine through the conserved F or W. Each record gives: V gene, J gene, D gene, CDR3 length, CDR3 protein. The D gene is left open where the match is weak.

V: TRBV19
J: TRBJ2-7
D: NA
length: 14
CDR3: CASSITGRRNEQYF

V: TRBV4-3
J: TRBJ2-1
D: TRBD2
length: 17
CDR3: CASSQIRGSGGYNEQFF

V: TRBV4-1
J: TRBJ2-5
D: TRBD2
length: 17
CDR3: CASSQPSLAGGGETQYF

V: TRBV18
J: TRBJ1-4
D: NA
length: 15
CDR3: CASSPGQATNEKLFF

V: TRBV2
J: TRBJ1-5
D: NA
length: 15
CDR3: CASSKQGGSNQPQHF

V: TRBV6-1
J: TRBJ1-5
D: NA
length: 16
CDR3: CASSAAGIYSNQPQHF

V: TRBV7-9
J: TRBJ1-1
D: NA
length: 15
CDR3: CASSFRDTLNTEAFF

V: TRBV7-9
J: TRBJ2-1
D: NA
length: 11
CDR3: CASRWGVEQFF

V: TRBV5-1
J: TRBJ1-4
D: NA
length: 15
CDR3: CASSSTTGMDEKLFF

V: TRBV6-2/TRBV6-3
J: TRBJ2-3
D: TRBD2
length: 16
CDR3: CASSRPLAGYTDTQYF

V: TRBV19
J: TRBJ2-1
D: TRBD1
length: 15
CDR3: CASSIPGTALWEQFF

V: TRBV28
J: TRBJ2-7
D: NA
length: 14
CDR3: CASSLGGKTYEQYF

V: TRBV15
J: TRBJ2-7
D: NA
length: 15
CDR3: CATSDVRGVWGKQYF

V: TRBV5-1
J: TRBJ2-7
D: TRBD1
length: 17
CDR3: CASSLEAGGQGTYEQYF

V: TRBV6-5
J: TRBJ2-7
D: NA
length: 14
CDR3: CASSLAPGPYEQYF

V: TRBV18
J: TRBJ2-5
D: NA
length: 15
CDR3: CASSPPAREWETQYF

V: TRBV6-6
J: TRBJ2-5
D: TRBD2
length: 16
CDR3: CASSYFGLAGGETQYF

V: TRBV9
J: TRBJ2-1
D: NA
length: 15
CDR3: CASSYLGASENEQFF

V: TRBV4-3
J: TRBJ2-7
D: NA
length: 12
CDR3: CASSQGWHEQYF

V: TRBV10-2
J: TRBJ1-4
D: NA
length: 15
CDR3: CATRDPRRDNEKLFF

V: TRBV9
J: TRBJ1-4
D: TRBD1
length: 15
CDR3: CASSPSGTGHEKLFF

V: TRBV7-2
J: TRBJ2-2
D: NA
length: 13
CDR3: CASSLQGYGELFF

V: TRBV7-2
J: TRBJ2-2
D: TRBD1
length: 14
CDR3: CASRRGPGTGELFF

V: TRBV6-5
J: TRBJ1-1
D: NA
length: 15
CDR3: CASSYSGTLRAEAFF

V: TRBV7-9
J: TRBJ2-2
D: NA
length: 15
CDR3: CASSLYHTGSWELFF

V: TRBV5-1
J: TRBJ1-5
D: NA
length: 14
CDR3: CASSTTGGNQPQHF

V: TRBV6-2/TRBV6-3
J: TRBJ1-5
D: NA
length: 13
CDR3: CASSVYLHQPQHF

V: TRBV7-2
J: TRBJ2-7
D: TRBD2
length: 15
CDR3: CASSLVGGTTYEQYF

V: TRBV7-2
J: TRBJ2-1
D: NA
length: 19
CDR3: CASSTLWTRPGGPYNEQFF

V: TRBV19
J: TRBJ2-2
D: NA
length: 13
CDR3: CASTIGSLGELFF

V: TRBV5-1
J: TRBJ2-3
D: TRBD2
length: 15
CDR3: CASSFTAGAGDTQYF

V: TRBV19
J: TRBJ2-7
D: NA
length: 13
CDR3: CASSPRSPYEQYF

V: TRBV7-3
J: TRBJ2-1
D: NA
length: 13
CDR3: CASSLRPGNEQFF

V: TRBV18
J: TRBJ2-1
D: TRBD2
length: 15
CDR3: CASSPAGTSGNEQFF

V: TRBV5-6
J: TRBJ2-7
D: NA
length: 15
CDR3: CASSLGAGTPYEQYF

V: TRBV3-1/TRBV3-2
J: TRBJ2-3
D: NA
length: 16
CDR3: CASSLTGQTSTDTQYF

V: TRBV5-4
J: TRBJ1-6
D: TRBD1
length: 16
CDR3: CASSLRSGTGVSPLHF

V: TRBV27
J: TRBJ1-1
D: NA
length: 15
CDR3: CASSLSTGMNTEAFF

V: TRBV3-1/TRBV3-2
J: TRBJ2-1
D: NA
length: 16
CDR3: CASSQPTGLSRDEQFF

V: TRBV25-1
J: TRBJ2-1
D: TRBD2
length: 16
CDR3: CASSELGGRANNEQFF

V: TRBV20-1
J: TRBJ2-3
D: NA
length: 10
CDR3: CSAPRDTQYF

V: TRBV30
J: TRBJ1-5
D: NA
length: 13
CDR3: CAWSYGAWQPQHF

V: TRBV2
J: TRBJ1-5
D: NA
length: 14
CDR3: CASMSGYSNQPQHF

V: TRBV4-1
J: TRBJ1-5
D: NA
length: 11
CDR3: CASSQDESKHF

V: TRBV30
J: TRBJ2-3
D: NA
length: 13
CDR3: CAWSARLGDTQYF